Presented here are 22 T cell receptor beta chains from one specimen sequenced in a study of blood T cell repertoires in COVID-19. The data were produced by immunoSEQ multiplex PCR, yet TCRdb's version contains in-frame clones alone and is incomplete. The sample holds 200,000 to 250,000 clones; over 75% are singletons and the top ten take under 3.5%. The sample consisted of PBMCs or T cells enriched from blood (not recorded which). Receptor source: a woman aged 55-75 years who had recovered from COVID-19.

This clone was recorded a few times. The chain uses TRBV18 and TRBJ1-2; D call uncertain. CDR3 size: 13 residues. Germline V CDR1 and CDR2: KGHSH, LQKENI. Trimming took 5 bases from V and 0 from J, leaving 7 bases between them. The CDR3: CASSYTPNYGYTF. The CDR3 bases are TGTGCCAGCTCATACACACCTAACTATGGCTACACCTTC. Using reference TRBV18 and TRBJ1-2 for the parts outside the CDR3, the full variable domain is NAGVMQNPRHLVRRRGQEARLRCSPMKGHSHVYWYRQLPEEGLKFMVYLQKENIIDESGMPKERFSAEFPKEGPSILRIQQVVRGDSAAYFCASSYTPNYGYTFGSGTRLTVV.

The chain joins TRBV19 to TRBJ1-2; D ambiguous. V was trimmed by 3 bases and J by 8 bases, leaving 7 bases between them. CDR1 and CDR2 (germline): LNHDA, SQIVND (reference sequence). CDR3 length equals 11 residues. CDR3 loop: CASSIMGGYTF. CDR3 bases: TGTGCCAGTAGTATCATGGGCGGCTACACCTTC. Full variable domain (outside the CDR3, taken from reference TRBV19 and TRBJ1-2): DGGITQSPKYLFRKEGQNVTLSCEQNLNHDAMYWYRQDPGQGLRLIYYSQIVNDFQKGDIAEGYSVSREKKESFPLTVTSAQKNPTAFYLCASSIMGGYTFGSGTRLTVV.

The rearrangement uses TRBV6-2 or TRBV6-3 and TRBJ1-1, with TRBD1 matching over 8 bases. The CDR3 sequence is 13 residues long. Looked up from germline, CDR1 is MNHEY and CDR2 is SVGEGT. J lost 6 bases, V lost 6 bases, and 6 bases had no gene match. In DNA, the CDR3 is TGTGCCAGCAGCCCTACGGACAGGGCTGAAGCTTTCTTT. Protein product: CASSPTDRAEAFF.

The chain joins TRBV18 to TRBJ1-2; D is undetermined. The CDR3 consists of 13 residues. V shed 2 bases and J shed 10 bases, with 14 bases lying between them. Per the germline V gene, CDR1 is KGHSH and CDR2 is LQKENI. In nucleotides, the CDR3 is TGTGCCAGCTCACCAATAATTACCCAGGACTACACCTTC. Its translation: CASSPIITQDYTF.

The CDR3 DNA reads TGTGCCAGCAGAGAAGGGGTTCATGGCTACACCTTC. Encoded protein: CASREGVHGYTF. The chain recombines TRBV7-2 with TRBJ1-2; D perhaps matches TRBD1 (5 bases). The CDR3 runs 12 residues. Trimming removed 6 bases at V and 6 bases at J, with 11 bases between. Germline lookup yields CDR1 SGHTA and CDR2 FQGNSA.

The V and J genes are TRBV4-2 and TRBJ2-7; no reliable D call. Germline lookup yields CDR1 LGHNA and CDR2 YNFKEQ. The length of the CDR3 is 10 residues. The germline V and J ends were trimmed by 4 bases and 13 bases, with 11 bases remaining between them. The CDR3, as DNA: TGTGCCAGCAGCCTACCGACTGGATACTTC. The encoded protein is CASSLPTGYF.

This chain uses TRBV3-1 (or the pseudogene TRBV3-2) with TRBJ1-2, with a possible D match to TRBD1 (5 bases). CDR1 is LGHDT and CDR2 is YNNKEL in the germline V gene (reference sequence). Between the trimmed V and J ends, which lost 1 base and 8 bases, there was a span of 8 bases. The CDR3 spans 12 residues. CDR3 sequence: CASSQGEGGYTF. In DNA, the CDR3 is TGTGCCAGCAGCCAAGGGGAGGGGGGCTACACCTTC.

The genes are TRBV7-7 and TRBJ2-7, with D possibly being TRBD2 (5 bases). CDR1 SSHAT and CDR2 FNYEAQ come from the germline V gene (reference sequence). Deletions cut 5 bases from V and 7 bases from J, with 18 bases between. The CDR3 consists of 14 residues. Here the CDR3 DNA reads TGTGCCAGCAGCCCCGACTATACGGGTAGTGAGCAGTACTTC. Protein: CASSPDYTGSEQYF.

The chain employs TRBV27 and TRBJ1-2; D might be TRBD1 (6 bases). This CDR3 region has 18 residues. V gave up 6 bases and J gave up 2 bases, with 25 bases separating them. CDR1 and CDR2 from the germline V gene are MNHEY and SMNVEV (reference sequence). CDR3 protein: CASSQTLVGQYRNYGYTF. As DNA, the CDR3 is TGTGCCAGCAGCCAAACATTGGTTGGACAGTACCGAAACTATGGCTACACCTTC.

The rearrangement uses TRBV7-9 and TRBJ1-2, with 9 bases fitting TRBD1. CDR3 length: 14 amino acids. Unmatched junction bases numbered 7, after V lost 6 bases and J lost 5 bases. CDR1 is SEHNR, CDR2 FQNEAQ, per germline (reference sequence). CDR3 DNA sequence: TGTGCCAGCAGATATGCCGGGACAGGGTATGGCTACACCTTC. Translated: CASRYAGTGYGYTF. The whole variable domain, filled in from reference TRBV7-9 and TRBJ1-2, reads DTGVSQNPRHKITKRGQNVTFRCDPISEHNRLYWYRQTLGQGPEFLTYFQNEAQLEKSRLLSDRFSAERPKGSFSTLEIQRTEQGDSAMYLCASRYAGTGYGYTFGSGTRLTVV.

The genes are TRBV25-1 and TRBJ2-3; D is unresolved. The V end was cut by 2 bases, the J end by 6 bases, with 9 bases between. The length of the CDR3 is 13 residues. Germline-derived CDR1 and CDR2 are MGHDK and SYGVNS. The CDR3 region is CASSEPGGDTQYF. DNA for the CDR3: TGTGCCAGCAGTGAACCGGGTGGGGATACGCAGTATTTT.

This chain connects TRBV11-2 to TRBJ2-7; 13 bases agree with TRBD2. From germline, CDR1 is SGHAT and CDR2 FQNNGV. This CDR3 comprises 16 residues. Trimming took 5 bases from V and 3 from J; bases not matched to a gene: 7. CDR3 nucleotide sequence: TGTGCCAGCAGCCGATTGACTAGCGGGAGGTTCTACGAGCAGTACTTC. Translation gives CASSRLTSGRFYEQYF.

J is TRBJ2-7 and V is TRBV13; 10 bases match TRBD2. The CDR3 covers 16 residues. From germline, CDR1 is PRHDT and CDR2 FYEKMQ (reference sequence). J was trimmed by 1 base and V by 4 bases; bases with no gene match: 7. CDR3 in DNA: TGTGCCAGCAGCTCGAAACTAGCGGGGAGTTCCTACGAGCAGTACTTC. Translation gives CASSSKLAGSSYEQYF.

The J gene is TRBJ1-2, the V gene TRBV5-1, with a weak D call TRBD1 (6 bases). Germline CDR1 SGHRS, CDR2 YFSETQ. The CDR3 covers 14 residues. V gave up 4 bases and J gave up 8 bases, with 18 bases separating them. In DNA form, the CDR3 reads TGCGCCAGCAGCGTCCGGGACACAGGTTTCGGCTACACCTTC. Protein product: CASSVRDTGFGYTF.

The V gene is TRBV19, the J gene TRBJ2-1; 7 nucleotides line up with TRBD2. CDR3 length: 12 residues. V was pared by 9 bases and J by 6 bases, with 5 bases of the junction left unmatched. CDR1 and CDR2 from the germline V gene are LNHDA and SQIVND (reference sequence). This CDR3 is CARTTSCNEQFF. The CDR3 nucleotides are TGTGCCAGGACGACTAGCTGCAATGAGCAGTTCTTC.

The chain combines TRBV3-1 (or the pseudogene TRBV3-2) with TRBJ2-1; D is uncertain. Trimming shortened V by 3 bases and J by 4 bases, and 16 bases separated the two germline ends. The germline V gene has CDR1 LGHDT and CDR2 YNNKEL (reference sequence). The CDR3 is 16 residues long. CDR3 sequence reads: CASSQGRLSHYNEQFF. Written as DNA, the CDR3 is TGTGCCAGCAGCCAGGGTCGACTTTCCCATTACAATGAGCAGTTCTTC.

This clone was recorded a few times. DNA for the CDR3: TGTGCCAGCAGTGGGATGAGTAAAAGGAGCTCCTACGAGCAGTACTTC. It translates to CASSGMSKRSSYEQYF. The J gene is TRBJ2-7, the V gene TRBV6-1; no clear D gene. The CDR3 totals 16 residues. Germline V lookup: CDR1 MNHNS, CDR2 SASEGT. V lost 4 bases, J lost 0 bases, and 16 bases lay in between.

DNA for the CDR3: TGTGCCAGCAGCTTAGGGGCGATGAACACTGAAGCTTTCTTT. The encoded protein is CASSLGAMNTEAFF. The chain employs TRBV5-6 and TRBJ1-1; tentatively, D is TRBD1 (5 bases). The CDR3 runs to 14 residues. The V end lost 2 bases, the J end lost 0 bases, and 8 bases lay between the germline ends. CDR1 is SGHDT, CDR2 YYEEEE, per germline. The whole variable domain, filled in from reference TRBV5-6 and TRBJ1-1, reads DAGVTQSPTHLIKTRGQQVTLRCSPKSGHDTVSWYQQALGQGPQFIFQYYEEEERQRGNFPDRFSGHQFPNYSSELNVNALLLGDSALYLCASSLGAMNTEAFFGQGTRLTVV.

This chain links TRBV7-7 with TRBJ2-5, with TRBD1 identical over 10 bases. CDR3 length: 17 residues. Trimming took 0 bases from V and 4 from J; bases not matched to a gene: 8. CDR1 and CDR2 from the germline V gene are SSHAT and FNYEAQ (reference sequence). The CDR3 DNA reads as TGTGCCAGCAGCTTAGCGCATCCGGGACAGGGGCCAGAGACCCAGTACTTC. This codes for CASSLAHPGQGPETQYF.

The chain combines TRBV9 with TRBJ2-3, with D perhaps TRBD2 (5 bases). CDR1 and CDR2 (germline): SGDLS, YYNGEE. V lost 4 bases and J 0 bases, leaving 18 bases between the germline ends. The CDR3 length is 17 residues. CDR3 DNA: TGTGCCAGCAGCCCCAAAATTGTGCGGGTTAGCACAGATACGCAGTATTTT. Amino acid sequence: CASSPKIVRVSTDTQYF.

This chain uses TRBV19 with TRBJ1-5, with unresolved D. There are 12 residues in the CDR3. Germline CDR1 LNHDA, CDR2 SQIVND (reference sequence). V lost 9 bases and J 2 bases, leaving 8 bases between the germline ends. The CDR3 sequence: CASRLGNQPQHF. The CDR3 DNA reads TGTGCCAGCCGGTTGGGCAATCAGCCCCAGCATTTT.

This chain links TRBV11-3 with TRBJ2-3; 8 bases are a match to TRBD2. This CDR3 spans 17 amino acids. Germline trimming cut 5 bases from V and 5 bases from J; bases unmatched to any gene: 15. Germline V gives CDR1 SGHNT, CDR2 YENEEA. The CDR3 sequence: CASSPGLALAQGDTQYF. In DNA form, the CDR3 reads TGTGCCAGCAGCCCAGGACTAGCCCTCGCTCAGGGAGATACGCAGTATTTT.